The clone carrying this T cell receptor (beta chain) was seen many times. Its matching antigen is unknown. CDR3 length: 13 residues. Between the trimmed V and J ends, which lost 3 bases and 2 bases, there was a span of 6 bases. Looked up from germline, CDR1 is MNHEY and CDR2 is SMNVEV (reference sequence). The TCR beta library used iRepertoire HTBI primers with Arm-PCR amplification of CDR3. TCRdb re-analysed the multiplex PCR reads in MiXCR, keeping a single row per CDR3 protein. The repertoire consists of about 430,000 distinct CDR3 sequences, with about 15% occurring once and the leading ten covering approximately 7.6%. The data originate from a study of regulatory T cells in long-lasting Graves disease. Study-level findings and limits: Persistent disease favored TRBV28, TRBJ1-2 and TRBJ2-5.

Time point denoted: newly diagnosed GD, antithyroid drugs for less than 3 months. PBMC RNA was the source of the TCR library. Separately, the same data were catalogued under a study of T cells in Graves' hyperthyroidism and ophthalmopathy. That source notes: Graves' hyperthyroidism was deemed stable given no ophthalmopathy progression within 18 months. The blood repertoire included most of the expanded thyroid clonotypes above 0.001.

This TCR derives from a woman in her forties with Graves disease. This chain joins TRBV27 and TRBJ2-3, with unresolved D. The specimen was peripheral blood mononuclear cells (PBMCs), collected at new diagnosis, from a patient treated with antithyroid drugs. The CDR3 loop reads CASSFAYTDTQYF. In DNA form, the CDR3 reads TGTGCCAGCAGTTTCGCCTACACAGATACGCAGTATTTT.